This T cell receptor (beta chain) was identified in a study of molecular identifiers for immune sequencing clone quantification. TCRdb recomputed calls from the PCR reads with MiXCR, one row per CDR3 protein. This sample has a few hundred thousand distinct CDR3 sequences; roughly 24% occur once, and the top ten carry about 0.71%. This clonotype was seen at least ten times. The CDR3 loop spans 13 amino acids. Germline CDR1 reads SNHLY; CDR2 reads FYNNEI. V was clipped by 3 bases and J by 5 bases, with 10 bases between them. The J gene is TRBJ1-1, the V gene TRBV2; D gene uncertain. The sequenced material came from naive CD8+ T cells from blood, with Jurkat cell RNA spiked in. Subset reported: FACS-sorted CD8+CD4-CCR7+CD45RA+ naive T cells. The receptor was derived from a human donor in good health. Some libraries in this study had Jurkat cell RNA spiked in. Here the CDR3 reads CASSENRGTEAFF. Written as DNA, the CDR3 is TGTGCCAGCAGTGAGAATAGAGGTACTGAAGCTTTCTTT.